Below are 8 T cell receptor beta chains sequenced from a single sample in a study of T-cell memory formation after mild COVID-19 (dated by TCRdb to about 2021). The library was built by means of 5' RACE. The sequencer was an Illumina NovaSeq 6000. Using fastp trimming at Q25 and MiXCR clonotype assembly, TCRdb reanalyzed the public sequencing data and kept in-frame beta chains. Every CDR3 protein is listed once, alongside the most common genes and DNA of its rows. A total of fewer than 650,000 distinct CDR3 sequences appear in this sample, 20% to 25% of them only once. Clones ranked in the top ten supply approximately 8.4% of the sample. Source material: PBMCs or a T cell subset sorted from them (not recorded which). These receptors were taken from an adult woman who had mild COVID-19 (a few samples of this study predate the infection). The sample titles of this study are shuffled in the database, so cell type and time point are left out; the donor was told from shared clones.

J is TRBJ2-5 and V is TRBV24-1; unclear D gene. CDR3 length equals 13 residues. V shed 5 bases and J shed 2 bases, with 8 bases lying between them. CDR1 and CDR2 from the germline V gene are KGHDR and SFDVKD. In DNA form, the CDR3 reads TGTGCCACCAGTGCCGGGCCTCAAGAGACCCAGTACTTC. This translates into CATSAGPQETQYF.

The V gene is TRBV18, the J gene TRBJ2-5; 9 bases match TRBD1. Germline lookup yields CDR1 KGHSH and CDR2 LQKENI. V was pared by 3 bases and J by 8 bases, with 4 bases of the junction left unmatched. CDR3 length: 13 residues. CDR3 bases: TGTGCCAGCTCACCGTGGGACAGGGTCACCCAGTACTTC. This sequence encodes CASSPWDRVTQYF.

This clonotype came up a few times. CDR3 nucleotide sequence: TGTGCCAGCAGCCCCGGAGCAATCTACTCTGGAAACACCATATATTTT. Its protein is CASSPGAIYSGNTIYF. This chain connects TRBV7-9 to TRBJ1-3; D remains ambiguous. The CDR3 is 16 amino acids. Germline V gene lookup returns CDR1 SEHNR and CDR2 FQNEAQ (reference sequence). Trimming removed 5 bases from V and 0 bases from J, with 14 bases in between.

CDR3 nucleotide sequence: TGTGCCAGCAGCTCTTTGGGCAGCCAAGAGACCCAGTACTTC. It yields the protein CASSSLGSQETQYF. The chain carries TRBV5-4 and TRBJ2-5; D is ambiguous. Germline V gives CDR1 SGHNT, CDR2 YYREEE (reference sequence). The CDR3 contains 14 residues. Trimming shortened V by 3 bases and J by 1 base, and 10 bases separated the two germline ends.

V is TRBV2 and J is TRBJ2-7, with D perhaps TRBD2 (5 bases). V lost 8 bases and J lost 2, with 19 bases in between. The CDR3 covers 15 residues. In germline, CDR1 is SNHLY, CDR2 FYNNEI. The CDR3 DNA follows: TGTGCCAGCTCCTTAACCGGGGATACGGCCTACGAGCAGTACTTC. As protein: CASSLTGDTAYEQYF.

The CDR3 coding sequence is TGTGCCAGCAGTTACCATGCGGGGGGGATGACTCCTGAAGCTTTCTTT. Protein: CASSYHAGGMTPEAFF. The chain is built from TRBV6-2 or TRBV6-3 and TRBJ1-1; D possibly corresponds to TRBD1 (5 bases). Germline CDR1 reads MNHEY; CDR2 reads SVGEGT. This CDR3 region has 16 residues. V was pared by 2 bases and J by 6 bases, with 19 bases between.

The rearrangement joins TRBV7-2 to TRBJ2-7, with D perhaps assigned TRBD1 or TRBD2 (5 bases each). This CDR3 has 14 amino acids. Trimming pared 5 bases from V and 3 bases from J, leaving 14 bases between. Germline V gives CDR1 SGHTA, CDR2 FQGNSA. In nucleotides, the CDR3 is TGTGCCAGCAGCCCCCGGGACCAACTCTACGAGCAGTACTTC. Translating gives CASSPRDQLYEQYF.

This clonotype was found many times. The chain uses TRBV7-2 and TRBJ2-3; 11 bases align to TRBD2. The V and J ends lost 5 bases and 2 bases, in that order; junction bases with no gene match: 12. The CDR3 is made up of 18 amino acids. The V gene's germline CDR1 is SGHTA and CDR2 FQGNSA. CDR3 sequence (DNA): TGTGCCAGCAGCCTGGAGCAACTAGCGGGAGAACACACAGATACGCAGTATTTT. Translation gives CASSLEQLAGEHTDTQYF.